This T cell receptor (beta chain) stems from a study of OX40 agonist ivuxolimab in advanced cancers. Study context: Among those enrolled, mean age was roughly 62 years (range roughly 23 to 79) and roughly 84% were male.

On this clone itself: The antigen remains unidentified.

The protocol was immunoSEQ multiplex PCR, while the TCRdb copy is restricted to in-frame clones and leaves out a portion. The repertoire has about 44,000 clones, 75% to 90% of them found once; the top ten carry less than 0.4%. Study-wide findings and caveats: Blood T cells, both CD4+ and CD8+, expanded clonally by week 6 at 0.1 to 3.0 mg/kg.

The germline gives CDR1 SGHNT, CDR2 YYREEE (reference sequence). With 2 bases removed from V and 6 bases from J, the gap between germline ends came to 18 bases. CDR3 length: 16 amino acids. The sequenced sample was CD4+ or CD8+ T cells sorted from blood, obtained in a trial of the OX40 agonist ivuxolimab. This chain links TRBV5-4 with TRBJ2-1; a weak D match, TRBD2 (6 bases). The receptor was derived from an adult with an advanced solid tumor such as melanoma, head and neck, liver or kidney cancer. The CDR3 DNA reads as TGTGCCAGCAGCTTTCGACTCGGGACTGGAGGCAATGAGCAGTTCTTC. Translated, it gives CASSFRLGTGGNEQFF.